A single sample gave rise to the 21 T cell receptor beta chains below, sequenced in a study of blood T cell repertoires in COVID-19. TCRdb's table, derived via immunoSEQ multiplex PCR, lists solely in-frame clones and lacks some. The sample has under 85,000 clones; 80% are singletons. The sequencing sample was made of peripheral blood. Receptors were obtained from a man in his 60s with active or convalescent COVID-19.

The genes are TRBV2 and TRBJ1-3; 7 bases map to TRBD1. Germline assignment: CDR1 SNHLY and CDR2 FYNNEI. The CDR3 runs 16 residues. Trimming removed 5 bases from V and 2 bases from J; junction bases left unmatched: 9. For the CDR3, the DNA is TGTGCCAGCAGTTTTTATCCGGGACAGCCTGGAAACACCATATATTTT. Its translation: CASSFYPGQPGNTIYF.

V gene TRBV27 combines with J gene TRBJ2-3; unclear D gene. There are 14 residues in the CDR3. The germline V and J ends were trimmed by 2 bases and 2 bases, with 8 bases remaining between them. Germline-derived CDR1 and CDR2 are MNHEY and SMNVEV (reference sequence). CDR3 bases: TGTGCCAGCAGTTTAGGCCTTTACACAGATACGCAGTATTTT. This codes for CASSLGLYTDTQYF.

In DNA form, the CDR3 reads TGCGCCAGCAGCTTCGGGAGAAACACTGAAGCTTTCTTT. Encoded protein: CASSFGRNTEAFF. The V gene is TRBV5-1, the J gene TRBJ1-1; D not certain. CDR1 SGHRS and CDR2 YFSETQ come from the germline V gene. Trimming took 2 bases from V and 2 from J, leaving 7 bases between them. The CDR3 is 13 amino acids. Full variable domain (remainder filled in from reference TRBV5-1 and TRBJ1-1): KAGVTQTPRYLIKTRGQQVTLSCSPISGHRSVSWYQQTPGQGLQFLFEYFSETQRNKGNFPGRFSGRQFSNSRSEMNVSTLELGDSALYLCASSFGRNTEAFFGQGTRLTVV.

The CDR3 reads CASSLQGAGNTIYF. CDR3 sequence (DNA): TGTGCCAGCAGCTTGCAGGGGGCCGGAAACACCATATATTTT. The chain couples TRBV5-4 to TRBJ1-3; TRBD1 agrees at 8 bases. The V segment lost 1 base and the J segment 4 bases; nucleotides outside the gene matches: 1. Germline CDR1 reads SGHNT; CDR2 reads YYREEE (reference sequence). This CDR3 is built from 14 residues.

The chain uses TRBV4-3 and TRBJ1-2; TRBD1 aligns across 9 bases. This CDR3 comprises 16 residues. Looked up from germline, CDR1 is LGHNA and CDR2 is YSLEER. With 0 bases clipped from V and 4 bases from J, the junction kept 6 bases outside the gene matches. The CDR3 nucleotides are TGCGCCAGCAGCCAAGATCACGGACAGGGGTCCTATGGCTACACCTTC. The encoded protein is CASSQDHGQGSYGYTF.

The chain combines TRBV6-2 or TRBV6-3 with TRBJ1-4, with 7 positions matching TRBD1. Per the germline V gene, CDR1 is MNHEY and CDR2 is SVGEGT. Trimming at V came to 4 bases and at J to 8 bases, leaving 16 bases not matched to a gene. The CDR3 has 17 amino acids. CDR3 residues: CASSSDTGDRVGEKLFF. The CDR3 DNA is TGTGCCAGCAGTTCGGACACCGGTGACAGGGTGGGCGAAAAACTGTTTTTT.

The chain links TRBV2 to TRBJ1-5; TRBD1 agrees at 10 bases. The CDR3 runs to 14 residues. Germline values: CDR1 SNHLY, CDR2 FYNNEI. V dropped 5 bases and J dropped 5; count of bases not matched to a gene: 3. The CDR3 protein is CASSPGTGDQPQHF. CDR3 sequence (DNA): TGTGCCAGCAGTCCCGGGACAGGGGATCAGCCCCAGCATTTT. Supplemented by reference TRBV2 and TRBJ1-5, the full variable domain reads EPEVTQTPSHQVTQMGQEVILRCVPISNHLYFYWYRQILGQKVEFLVSFYNNEISEKSEIFDDQFSVERPDGSNFTLKIRSTKLEDSAMYFCASSPGTGDQPQHFGDGTRLSIL.

The V call is TRBV7-2, the J call TRBJ1-4, with D unresolved. Looked up from germline, CDR1 is SGHTA and CDR2 is FQGNSA. Trimming took 1 base from V and 4 from J, leaving 10 bases between them. The CDR3 covers 15 residues. The CDR3 spells CASSLGRGVNEKLFF. In DNA form, the CDR3 reads TGTGCCAGCAGCTTAGGTCGCGGAGTTAATGAAAAACTGTTTTTT. Combining the CDR3 with reference TRBV7-2 and TRBJ1-4 gives the whole variable domain GAGVSQSPSNKVTEKGKDVELRCDPISGHTALYWYRQSLGQGLEFLIYFQGNSAPDKSGLPSDRFSAERTGGSVSTLTIQRTQQEDSAVYLCASSLGRGVNEKLFFGSGTQLSVL.

The genes are TRBV10-3 and TRBJ1-1; 7 bases map to TRBD1. J lost 3 bases, V lost 7 bases, and 8 bases had no gene match. Per the germline V gene, CDR1 is ENHRY and CDR2 is SYGVKD. This CDR3 is built from 14 residues. DNA for the CDR3: TGTGCCATCACCGCCGGCAGGGGGTACACTGAAGCTTTCTTT. Protein product: CAITAGRGYTEAFF.

The gene calls are TRBV7-2 and TRBJ2-1, with D tentatively TRBD1 (6 bases). V was pared by 6 bases and J by 7 bases, with 19 bases between. Germline V gene lookup returns CDR1 SGHTA and CDR2 FQGNSA. The CDR3 spans 15 residues. CDR3 DNA: TGTGCCAGCAGTTTACAGCGACACCAGGGGAATGAGCAGTTCTTC. This gives the protein CASSLQRHQGNEQFF.

The rearrangement joins TRBV5-1 to TRBJ1-1; the D gene is possibly TRBD1 (5 bases). V was clipped by 0 bases and J by 1 base, with 7 bases between them. Germline CDR1 is SGHRS and CDR2 is YFSETQ. This CDR3 comprises 14 residues. CDR3 sequence (DNA): TGCGCCAGCAGCTTGGATCAGGGGAACACTGAAGCTTTCTTT. Protein sequence: CASSLDQGNTEAFF.

The chain couples TRBV6-2 or TRBV6-3 to TRBJ1-2; a possible D gene is TRBD1 (5 bases). Germline V gene lookup returns CDR1 MNHEY and CDR2 SVGEGT. The CDR3 loop spans 15 amino acids. The ends were cut back, 5 bases at V and 2 bases at J, with 15 bases in the middle. CDR3 in DNA: TGTGCCAGCAGTCCCCTCGGCCAGGGCAACTATGGCTACACCTTC. Protein: CASSPLGQGNYGYTF.

The CDR3: CASSLPTGGNTEAFF. The DNA of the CDR3 is TGTGCCAGCAGCTTGCCGACAGGGGGTAACACTGAAGCTTTCTTT. The chain is built from TRBV5-5 and TRBJ1-1, with 9 bases aligning to TRBD1. Germline V gives CDR1 SGHKS, CDR2 YYEKEE (reference sequence). Germline trimming cut 1 base from V and 2 bases from J; bases unmatched to any gene: 3. The CDR3 length is 15 residues.

CDR3 DNA: TGCGCCAGCAGCCAACGACTAGCGGGGGGGGACACAGATACGCAGTATTTT. Translated, it gives CASSQRLAGGDTDTQYF. The rearrangement links TRBV4-1 to TRBJ2-3; 14 nucleotides align to TRBD2. Per germline, CDR1 MGHRA and CDR2 YSYEKL. This CDR3 has 17 residues. With 2 bases clipped from V and 2 bases from J, the junction kept 3 bases outside the gene matches.

The gene calls are TRBV3-1 (or the pseudogene TRBV3-2) and TRBJ2-3; D is perhaps TRBD2 (5 bases). This CDR3 comprises 14 residues. Germline lookup yields CDR1 LGHDT and CDR2 YNNKEL (reference sequence). V lost 0 bases and J lost 8, with 12 bases in between. The CDR3 region has the DNA TGTGCCAGCAGCCAAGAAGTCTCAGAGGGTACGCAGTATTTT. The encoded protein is CASSQEVSEGTQYF.

The genes are TRBV19 and TRBJ1-5; perhaps TRBD1 as D (6 bases). Germline V gives CDR1 LNHDA, CDR2 SQIVND (reference sequence). This CDR3 contains 20 residues. Trimming stripped 5 bases from V and 0 bases from J, with 26 bases between. The CDR3 nucleotides are TGTGCCAGTAGTCCCGGGCCGGACAGCCACCCTGATTATAGCAATCAGCCCCAGCATTTT. It encodes CASSPGPDSHPDYSNQPQHF. Full variable domain (missing parts from reference TRBV19 and TRBJ1-5): DGGITQSPKYLFRKEGQNVTLSCEQNLNHDAMYWYRQDPGQGLRLIYYSQIVNDFQKGDIAEGYSVSREKKESFPLTVTSAQKNPTAFYLCASSPGPDSHPDYSNQPQHFGDGTRLSIL.

The rearrangement uses TRBV2 and TRBJ2-1; tentative D call: TRBD2 (6 bases). Trimming left V 8 bases short and J 4 bases short, with 15 bases between. This CDR3 has 14 amino acids. The germline V gene has CDR1 SNHLY and CDR2 FYNNEI. The CDR3 region is CASPPRGLYNEQFF. DNA for the CDR3: TGTGCCAGCCCTCCACGGGGGTTATACAATGAGCAGTTCTTC.

In this sample, this clone turned up once. This chain links TRBV27 with TRBJ1-2; TRBD1 is a possible D gene (6 bases). The V end lost 6 bases, the J end lost 6 bases, and 20 bases lay between the germline ends. The CDR3 is 15 residues long. Germline lookup yields CDR1 MNHEY and CDR2 SMNVEV (reference sequence). This CDR3 reads CASSRLGHSGHGYTF. CDR3 DNA sequence: TGTGCCAGCAGCCGACTGGGACATTCAGGTCATGGCTACACCTTC.

This chain connects TRBV19 to TRBJ1-5; 10 bases fit TRBD1. The CDR3 consists of 14 residues. Germline V gene data show CDR1 as LNHDA and CDR2 as SQIVND (reference sequence). Losses at the gene ends were 9 bases for V and 2 bases for J; bases not matched to a gene: 4. The CDR3 nucleotides read TGTGCCAGCTCCGGGACAGGGGGCAATCAGCCCCAGCATTTT. This codes for CASSGTGGNQPQHF.

The chain is built from TRBV6-6 and TRBJ1-1; possible D gene TRBD1, 6 bases. Germline CDR1 MNHNY, CDR2 SVGAGI (reference sequence). The CDR3 is made up of 14 amino acids. V was shortened by 11 bases and J by 4 bases, with 20 bases between the two germline ends. CDR3 amino acids: CASLQGDGGTEAFF. CDR3 in DNA: TGTGCCTCTCTACAGGGAGATGGGGGCACTGAAGCTTTCTTT.

The V call is TRBV7-2, the J call TRBJ1-1, with D perhaps matching TRBD1 (6 bases). The CDR3 totals 14 residues. Germline CDR1 SGHTA, CDR2 FQGNSA. Trimming took 2 bases from V and 7 from J, leaving 14 bases between them. CDR3 in amino acids: CASSLQGSGDEAFF. The CDR3 DNA reads TGTGCCAGCAGCTTACAGGGGAGTGGGGATGAAGCTTTCTTT.